The present TCR beta chain was sequenced within a study of beta chain features in type 1 diabetes. Trimming took 5 bases from V and 6 from J; bases not matched to a gene: 6. Germline V gene lookup returns CDR1 SGHTA and CDR2 FQGTGA. This CDR3 is built from 13 residues. Reverse transcribing all isolated RNA meant expressed TCRB transcripts were sequenced. Data came from immunoSEQ multiplex PCR; TCRdb stores just in-frame clones and leaves some out. The repertoire holds about 230,000 clones, with 9% to 10% as singletons. This clone showed up many times. The chain has TRBV7-3 and TRBJ2-7; 8 bases agree with TRBD1. Input material: naive CD4+ T cells from blood. This TCR derives from a woman between 18 and 29 years old in good health. Here the CDR3 reads CASSRGQGAEQYF. The CDR3, as DNA: TGTGCCAGCAGCCGCGGTCAGGGGGCCGAGCAGTACTTC.